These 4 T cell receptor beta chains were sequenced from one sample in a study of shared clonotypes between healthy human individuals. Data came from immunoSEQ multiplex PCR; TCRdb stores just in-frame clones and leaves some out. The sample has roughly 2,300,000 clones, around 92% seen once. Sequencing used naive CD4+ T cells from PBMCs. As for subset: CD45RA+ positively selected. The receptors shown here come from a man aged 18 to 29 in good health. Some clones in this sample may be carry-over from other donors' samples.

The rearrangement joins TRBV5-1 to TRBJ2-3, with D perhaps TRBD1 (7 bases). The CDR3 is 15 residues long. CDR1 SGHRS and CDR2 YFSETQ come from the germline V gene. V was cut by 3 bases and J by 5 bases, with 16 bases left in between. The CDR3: CASSSGQDGGDTQYF. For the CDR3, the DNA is TGCGCCAGCAGCTCCGGACAGGACGGGGGAGATACGCAGTATTTT.

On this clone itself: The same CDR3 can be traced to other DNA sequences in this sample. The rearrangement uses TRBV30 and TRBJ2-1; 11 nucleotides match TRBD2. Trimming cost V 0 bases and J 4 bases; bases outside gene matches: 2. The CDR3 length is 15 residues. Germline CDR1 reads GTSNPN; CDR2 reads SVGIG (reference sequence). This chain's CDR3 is CAWSVGTSGYNEQFF. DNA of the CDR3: TGTGCCTGGAGTGTTGGGACTAGCGGATACAATGAGCAGTTCTTC.

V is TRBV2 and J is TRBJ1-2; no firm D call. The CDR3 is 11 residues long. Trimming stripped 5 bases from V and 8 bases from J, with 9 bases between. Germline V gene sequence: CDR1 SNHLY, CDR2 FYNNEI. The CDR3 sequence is CASSHGPGYTF. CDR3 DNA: TGTGCCAGCAGTCACGGGCCCGGCTACACCTTC.

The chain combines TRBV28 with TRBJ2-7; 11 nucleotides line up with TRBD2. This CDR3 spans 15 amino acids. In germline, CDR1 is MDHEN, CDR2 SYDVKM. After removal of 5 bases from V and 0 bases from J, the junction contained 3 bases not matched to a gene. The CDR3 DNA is TGTGCCAGCAGTAGAACTAGCGGGGGCTCCTACGAGCAGTACTTC. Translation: CASSRTSGGSYEQYF.